Following are 18 T cell receptor beta chains from one sample sequenced in a study of blood T cell repertoires in COVID-19. The repertoire was sequenced with immunoSEQ multiplex PCR; TCRdb's copy has only in-frame clones and lacks some. The sample has under 200,000 clones, more than 65% seen once; the top ten hold roughly 20%. The specimen sequenced was PBMCs or T cells enriched from blood (not recorded which). These receptors came from a man in his 60s who had recovered from COVID-19.

The chain links TRBV19 to TRBJ2-5; 9 bases match TRBD1. CDR3 length: 16 amino acids. V lost 6 bases and J lost 5; bases outside the gene matches: 13. In germline, CDR1 is LNHDA, CDR2 SQIVND (reference sequence). The CDR3 spells CASSDGTGGSGETQYF. Here the CDR3 DNA reads TGTGCCAGTAGCGACGGAACAGGGGGCTCCGGGGAGACCCAGTACTTC.

This rearrangement joins TRBV5-1 to TRBJ1-6; the D is unclear. The germline V gene encodes CDR1 SGHRS and CDR2 YFSETQ. The CDR3 totals 14 residues. The V gene lost 4 bases and the J gene lost 9 bases, with 14 bases spanning the gap. Here the CDR3 reads CASSGGNLASPLHF. In DNA form, the CDR3 reads TGCGCCAGCAGCGGAGGGAATCTGGCTTCACCCCTCCACTTT.

This clone appeared a few times. V gene TRBV19 combines with J gene TRBJ2-3; 7 bases fit TRBD1. This CDR3 has 13 residues. Trimming cost V 4 bases and J 4 bases; bases outside gene matches: 2. Looked up from germline, CDR1 is LNHDA and CDR2 is SQIVND (reference sequence). CDR3 residues: CASSSTGADTQYF. DNA for the CDR3: TGTGCCAGTAGTAGTACAGGGGCAGATACGCAGTATTTT.

This clone was seen only a few times. The CDR3: CASSFGQGEKLFF. For the CDR3, the DNA is TGTGCCAGCAGTTTTGGACAGGGAGAAAAACTGTTTTTT. The rearrangement uses TRBV6-5 and TRBJ1-4; 8 bases line up with TRBD1. Losses at the gene ends were 4 bases for V and 8 bases for J; bases not matched to a gene: 3. This CDR3 is 13 amino acids long. Germline lookup yields CDR1 MNHEY and CDR2 SVGAGI.

This chain joins TRBV19 and TRBJ1-2; 11 positions match TRBD1. Losses at the gene ends were 5 bases for V and 4 bases for J; bases not matched to a gene: 3. Germline loops: CDR1 LNHDA, CDR2 SQIVND (reference sequence). This CDR3 comprises 14 residues. As DNA, the CDR3 is TGTGCCAGTAGTTCGGACAGGGGGCTCTATGGCTACACCTTC. It is translated as CASSSDRGLYGYTF.

This chain uses TRBV5-1 with TRBJ2-7; D is possibly TRBD1 (6 bases). V lost 2 bases and J 7 bases, leaving 19 bases between the germline ends. CDR3 size: 15 residues. CDR1 SGHRS and CDR2 YFSETQ come from the germline V gene. CDR3 DNA: TGCGCCAGCAGCTTAGGCCCAACAGGGTTGGATGAGCAGTACTTC. This translates into CASSLGPTGLDEQYF.

The V call is TRBV9, the J call TRBJ2-2, with D tentatively TRBD1 (6 bases). The CDR3 extends over 19 amino acids. The germline V and J ends were trimmed by 0 bases and 3 bases, with 21 bases remaining between them. Germline loops: CDR1 SGDLS, CDR2 YYNGEE. CDR3 sequence reads: CASSVALQRGNRDTGELFF. Here the CDR3 DNA reads TGTGCCAGCAGCGTAGCCCTACAAAGGGGGAATCGGGACACCGGGGAGCTGTTTTTT. Full variable domain (outside the CDR3, taken from reference TRBV9 and TRBJ2-2): DSGVTQTPKHLITATGQRVTLRCSPRSGDLSVYWYQQSLDQGLQFLIQYYNGEERAKGNILERFSAQQFPDLHSELNLSSLELGDSALYFCASSVALQRGNRDTGELFFGEGSRLTVL.

The rearrangement joins TRBV9 to TRBJ2-2, with a tentative D call TRBD1 (5 bases). V dropped 0 bases and J dropped 5 bases, with 11 bases sitting between them. CDR3 length: 15 amino acids. Germline CDR1 is SGDLS and CDR2 is YYNGEE. The CDR3 coding sequence is TGTGCCAGCAGCGTAGAAGAAAGGGGTACCGGGGAGCTGTTTTTT. Amino acids: CASSVEERGTGELFF.

The gene calls are TRBV30 and TRBJ1-6; 8 positions agree with TRBD1. This CDR3 spans 14 amino acids. V dropped 6 bases and J dropped 7; count of bases not matched to a gene: 8. Germline V lookup: CDR1 GTSNPN, CDR2 SVGIG (reference sequence). The CDR3 spells CACIGTGYNSPLHF. CDR3 in DNA: TGTGCCTGCATCGGGACAGGTTACAATTCACCCCTCCACTTT.

V gene TRBV14 combines with J gene TRBJ1-1; TRBD1 aligns across 8 bases. V shed 2 bases and J 4 bases; nucleotides not matched to a gene: 6. The length of the CDR3 is 15 residues. Germline-derived CDR1 and CDR2 are SGHDN and FVKESK. This CDR3 is CASSQRTGRFTEAFF. CDR3 DNA sequence: TGTGCCAGCAGCCAAAGGACAGGGAGATTCACTGAAGCTTTCTTT.

The V and J genes are TRBV18 and TRBJ2-2; 9 bases align to TRBD2. The germline CDR1 and CDR2 sequences are KGHSH and LQKENI. The J segment lost 2 bases and the V segment lost 6 bases, leaving 4 bases of the junction unmatched. This CDR3 is built from 15 residues. In DNA, the CDR3 is TGTGCCAGCTCCTCGGGACTAGCTAACACCGGGGAGCTGTTTTTT. It encodes CASSSGLANTGELFF.

V usage is TRBV12-3 or TRBV12-4 and J usage is TRBJ1-2; D remains unclear. Trimming took off 4 bases at V and 8 bases at J, with 14 bases between the two ends. The CDR3 has 13 residues. This CDR3 reads CASSSPPGGGYTF. CDR3 DNA: TGTGCCAGCAGTTCCCCGCCGGGAGGGGGCTACACCTTC.

This chain uses TRBV6-1 with TRBJ1-6; D gene unclear. The CDR3 loop spans 13 amino acids. V was shortened by 1 base and J by 6 bases, with 4 bases between the two germline ends. Germline CDR1 reads MNHNS; CDR2 reads SASEGT. The CDR3: CASSEGVNSPLHF. Written as DNA, the CDR3 is TGTGCCAGCAGTGAAGGAGTTAATTCACCCCTCCACTTT.

Points on this clone: Other DNA sequences in this sample translate to the same CDR3. The CDR3 DNA reads as TGTGCCAGCAGCTTAGACAGGGACACTGAAGCTTTCTTT. Its translation is CASSLDRDTEAFF. This chain connects TRBV11-3 to TRBJ1-1; tentative D call: TRBD1 (5 bases). Germline V lookup: CDR1 SGHNT, CDR2 YENEEA. The CDR3 runs 13 residues. Trimming took 0 bases from V and 3 from J, leaving 5 bases between them.

The rearrangement uses TRBV7-3 and TRBJ2-2; D gene uncertain. The CDR3 has 13 amino acids. CDR1 and CDR2 (germline): SGHTA, FQGTGA. Trimming removed 1 base from V and 4 bases from J, with 4 bases in between. The DNA for the CDR3 is TGTGCCAGCAGCTTAAGCGGCACCGGGGAGCTGTTTTTT. Translation: CASSLSGTGELFF.

This rearrangement joins TRBV19 to TRBJ1-1; 9 nucleotides align to TRBD1. The V gene's germline CDR1 is LNHDA and CDR2 SQIVND (reference sequence). There are 15 residues in the CDR3. After removal of 7 bases from V and 4 bases from J, the junction contained 10 bases not matched to a gene. As DNA, the CDR3 is TGTGCCAGTACTAACCCTCGGACAGGGGTCACTGAAGCTTTCTTT. Protein: CASTNPRTGVTEAFF. The whole variable domain, remainder taken from reference TRBV19 and TRBJ1-1, is DGGITQSPKYLFRKEGQNVTLSCEQNLNHDAMYWYRQDPGQGLRLIYYSQIVNDFQKGDIAEGYSVSREKKESFPLTVTSAQKNPTAFYLCASTNPRTGVTEAFFGQGTRLTVV.

This chain uses TRBV11-3 with TRBJ2-2, with D possibly TRBD1 on 6 matching bases. CDR1 and CDR2 (germline): SGHNT, YENEEA. The CDR3 is made up of 17 amino acids. V gave up 4 bases and J gave up 0 bases, with 15 bases separating them. CDR3 loop: CASSSRGTLTNTGELFF. CDR3 nucleotides: TGTGCCAGCAGCTCTAGAGGGACACTCACGAACACCGGGGAGCTGTTTTTT.

The chain combines TRBV11-2 with TRBJ2-4; D is ambiguous. The germline gives CDR1 SGHAT, CDR2 FQNNGV. CDR3 length equals 14 residues. Trimming took 5 bases from V and 0 from J, leaving 8 bases between them. CDR3 sequence (DNA): TGTGCCAGCAGCGCGCCTGTAGCCAAAAACATTCAGTACTTC. This sequence encodes CASSAPVAKNIQYF.